The clone carrying this T cell receptor beta chain was counted ten times or more. The antigen is not known. The CDR3 end is not reached by the read, which stops 3 residues before it; the germline J gene fills it in. This CDR3 is 15 amino acids long. After removal of 6 bases from V and 8 bases from J, the junction contained 13 bases not matched to a gene. CDR1 MNHEY and CDR2 SVGEGT come from the germline V gene. This sample is part of a study of T cell clonality in common variable immunodeficiency. Broader study findings: Shared TCRbeta clones were fewer between CVID subjects than controls.

Equal genomic DNA amounts from CVID and control samples were sequenced. The protocol was immunoSEQ multiplex PCR, while the TCRdb copy is restricted to in-frame clones and leaves out a portion. The specimen has 40,000 to 65,000 clones, none found just once. The sample taken for sequencing was peripheral blood mononuclear cells. This receptor was obtained from a person aged 18 to 70 in good health. The chain links TRBV6-2 or TRBV6-3 to TRBJ2-1; 7 bases agree with TRBD2. The covered CDR3 bases are TGTGCCAGCAGCCCCGGGGGGTCGGGCGTCGATGAG. This gives the protein CASSPGGSGVDE. The entire CDR3 reads CASSPGGSGVDEQFF.